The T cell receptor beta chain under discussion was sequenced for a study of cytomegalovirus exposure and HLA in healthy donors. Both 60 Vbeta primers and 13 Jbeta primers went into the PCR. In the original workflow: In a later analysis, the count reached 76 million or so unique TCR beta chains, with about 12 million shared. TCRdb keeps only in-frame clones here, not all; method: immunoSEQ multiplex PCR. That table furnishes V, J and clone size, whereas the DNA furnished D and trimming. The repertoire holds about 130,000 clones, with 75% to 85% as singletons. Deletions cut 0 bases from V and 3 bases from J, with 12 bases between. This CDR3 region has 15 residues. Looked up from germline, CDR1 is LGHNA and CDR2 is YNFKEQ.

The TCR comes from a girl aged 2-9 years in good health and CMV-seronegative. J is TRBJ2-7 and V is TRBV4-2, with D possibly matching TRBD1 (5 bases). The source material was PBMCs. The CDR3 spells CASSQDWRQGYEQYF. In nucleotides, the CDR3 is TGTGCCAGCAGCCAAGATTGGCGGCAGGGCTACGAGCAGTACTTC.